Presented here are 5 T cell receptor beta chains from one specimen sequenced in a study of shared clonotypes between healthy human individuals. Naive CD8 cells comprised CD45RO-negative, CCR7-positively selected cells, excluding terminally differentiated effector memory CD45RA+ cells. TCRdb keeps only in-frame clones here, not all; method: immunoSEQ multiplex PCR. The table records around 2,000,000 clones, 85% to 95% of them present only once. Sequences were obtained from naive CD8+ T cells from PBMCs. The receptors shown here come from a man aged 18 to 35 in good health. Some clones in this sample may be carry-over from other donors' samples.

The chain has TRBV2 and TRBJ2-5, with 7 bases fitting TRBD2. The germline gives CDR1 SNHLY, CDR2 FYNNEI. The V gene end was trimmed by 5 bases and the J gene end by 5 bases; junction bases not matched to a gene: 11. The CDR3 has 15 residues. The CDR3 region has the DNA TGTGCCAGCAGTATAGGGAGGGGATTAGGGGAGACCCAGTACTTC. This codes for CASSIGRGLGETQYF.

A few counts support this clone. The chain is built from TRBV7-3 and TRBJ2-1; 8 positions match TRBD2. From germline, CDR1 is SGHTA and CDR2 FQGTGA. Germline trimming cut 2 bases from V and 7 bases from J; bases unmatched to any gene: 7. This CDR3 comprises 15 residues. The CDR3 spells CASSLAGGLGNEQFF. DNA of the CDR3: TGTGCCAGCAGCTTAGCGGGAGGTTTGGGGAATGAGCAGTTCTTC.

The rearrangement links TRBV14 to TRBJ1-1; a possible D gene is TRBD1 (6 bases). This CDR3 is 13 amino acids long. V dropped 4 bases and J dropped 11 bases, with 17 bases sitting between them. From germline, CDR1 is SGHDN and CDR2 FVKESK. This CDR3 is CASSPRAGARAFF. For the CDR3, the DNA is TGTGCCAGCAGCCCCCGGGCAGGGGCGCGGGCTTTCTTT. Variable domain in full (rest from reference TRBV14 and TRBJ1-1): EAGVTQFPSHSVIEKGQTVTLRCDPISGHDNLYWYRRVMGKEIKFLLHFVKESKQDESGMPNNRFLAERTGGTYSTLKVQPAELEDSGVYFCASSPRAGARAFFGQGTRLTVV.

V and J are TRBV28 and TRBJ2-1; tentatively, D is TRBD2 (6 bases). CDR1 is MDHEN and CDR2 is SYDVKM in the germline V gene. CDR3 length: 15 residues. V lost 4 bases, J lost 7 bases, and 17 bases lay in between. CDR3 bases: TGTGCCAGCAGTTCCCGTCTGCTTGCGGGGAATGAGCAGTTCTTC. Residues: CASSSRLLAGNEQFF.

V is TRBV4-3 and J is TRBJ2-1, with 12 bases matching TRBD2. J lost 7 bases, V lost 4 bases, and 8 bases had no gene match. Looked up from germline, CDR1 is LGHNA and CDR2 is YSLEER. This CDR3 is built from 16 residues. CDR3 sequence: CASSRILAGGLNEQFF. CDR3 nucleotides: TGCGCCAGCAGCCGAATACTAGCGGGAGGCCTGAATGAGCAGTTCTTC.